These 28 T cell receptor beta chains share one sample of origin, sequenced in a study of T cells in women clearing cervical HPV infection (dated by TCRdb to the late 2010s). Library creation used the immunoSEQ multiplex PCR assay. In TCRdb, the immuneACCESS table is reduced to in-frame sequences with V and J assigned. These tables do not hold every clone; where another copy was compared, an unresolved V gene accounts for under half, and the others remain unexplained. This sample's table lists more than 20,000 clones. The ten largest clones add up to less than 4% of the sample. The sequenced material came from blood buffy coat. The source is a woman aged 18-70 years with a cervical HPV16 infection that either progressed to CIN3+ or cleared (not recorded which).

In regard to this clone: The missing CDR3 end, 3 residues past where the read stops, is filled in from the germline J gene. The chain is built from TRBV14 and TRBJ2-1; possibly TRBD2 for D (7 bases). The CDR3 consists of 17 residues. Germline V gene lookup returns CDR1 SGHDN and CDR2 FVKESK. Between the trimmed V and J ends, which lost 1 base and 8 bases, there was a span of 21 bases. The DNA read from the CDR3 is TGTGCCAGCAGCCAAGGGAGTCGGGGGGCCCGTTCGTATGAG. Residues: CASSQGSRGARSYE. The whole CDR3 sequence is CASSQGSRGARSYEQFF.

For this clone: One end of the junction varies from germline; a read error may be responsible. The chain's CDR3 is CSARANGGASDTQYF. CDR3 DNA (partial): TGCAGTGCCAGAGCAAACGGGGGGGCGTCAGATACG. The gene calls are TRBV20-1 and TRBJ2-3; the match to TRBD2 covers 8 bases. The read falls 3 residues short of the CDR3 end, and the missing part is taken from the germline J gene. Germline V gene data show CDR1 as DFQATT and CDR2 as SNEGSKA (reference sequence). The CDR3 loop spans 15 amino acids.

Notes on this clone: The sequenced fragment ends 3 residues before the CDR3 boundary, so the rest is inferred from the germline J gene. J is TRBJ1-1 and V is TRBV7-2, with D uncertain. The length of the CDR3 is 14 residues. Per germline, CDR1 SGHTA and CDR2 FQGNSA. The V end was cut by 1 base, the J end by 6 bases, with 12 bases between. The part of the CDR3 DNA that was read is TGTGCCAGCAGCTTAGTTGTCGGGTTCGCTGAA. It translates to CASSLVVGFAE. The whole CDR3 protein reads CASSLVVGFAEAFF.

With respect to this clone: The read stops 3 residues short of the end of the CDR3; the missing end is completed from the germline J gene. V and J are TRBV5-1 and TRBJ1-2; the match to TRBD1 covers 9 bases. The V and J ends lost 4 bases and 7 bases, in that order; junction bases with no gene match: 8. CDR1 is SGHRS and CDR2 is YFSETQ in the germline V gene. The CDR3 sequence is 14 residues long. The CDR3 bases that were read are TGCGCCAGCAGCCTGGCGGGACAGGGATCTGGC. Its translation: CASSLAGQGSG. The full CDR3 protein reads CASSLAGQGSGYTF.

The CDR3 DNA, read in part, is TGTGCCAGCAGCCTGGACAGCCCGAGACTATATGGC. Amino acid sequence: CASSLDSPRLYG. The CDR3 in full is CASSLDSPRLYGYTF. J is TRBJ1-2 and V is TRBV7-8; D is possibly TRBD1 (6 bases). The read terminates 3 residues before the CDR3 end, so the remaining end is supplied by the germline J gene. This CDR3 is 15 amino acids long. Trimming stripped 5 bases from V and 5 bases from J, with 18 bases between. CDR1 is SGHVS, CDR2 FQNEAQ, per germline.

Concerning this clone itself: The sequenced fragment ends 3 residues before the CDR3 boundary, so the rest is inferred from the germline J gene. The chain employs TRBV5-6 and TRBJ1-1, with D perhaps TRBD1 (6 bases). Trimming left V 2 bases short and J 1 base short, with 9 bases between. Germline V gene sequence: CDR1 SGHDT, CDR2 YYEEEE. The CDR3 has 14 amino acids. CDR3 sequence: CASSLGTSNTEAFF. The sequenced part of the CDR3 DNA is TGTGCCAGCAGCTTAGGGACATCGAACACTGAA.

Concerning this clone: The read ends 3 residues before the CDR3 terminus; that terminus is restored from the germline J gene. This chain links TRBV20-1 with TRBJ2-7; D is perhaps TRBD2 (6 bases). CDR1 DFQATT and CDR2 SNEGSKA come from the germline V gene (reference sequence). The CDR3 consists of 13 residues. V was cut by 1 base and J by 3 bases, with 10 bases left in between. The CDR3 is CSARAASDYEQYF. Incomplete CDR3 DNA: TGCAGTGCTAGAGCTGCTAGCGACTACGAG.

As for this clone: The read stops 3 residues short of the end of the CDR3; the missing end is completed from the germline J gene. The chain employs TRBV30 and TRBJ1-2; D is perhaps TRBD1 (6 bases). The CDR3 loop spans 12 amino acids. Germline V gives CDR1 GTSNPN, CDR2 SVGIG (reference sequence). Partial CDR3 DNA: TGTGCCTGGAGTGTACAGGGATTTAGC. As protein: CAWSVQGFS. Given in full, the CDR3 is CAWSVQGFSYTF.

In the case of this clone: The CDR3 goes on 3 residues after the read ends, and that part is filled in from the germline J gene. The V and J genes are TRBV10-3 and TRBJ2-1, with 9 nucleotides matching TRBD2. CDR3 length equals 14 residues. V shed 8 bases, J shed 3 bases, and the junction held 5 bases outside the gene matches. Per germline, CDR1 ENHRY and CDR2 SYGVKD. Here the CDR3 reads CAIRGTSLYNEQFF. CDR3 DNA (partial): TGTGCCATCCGCGGGACTAGCCTCTACAATGAG.

Of note for this clone: The DNA ends 3 residues before the CDR3 does, and the rest of the CDR3 is filled in from the germline J gene. The V gene is TRBV5-1, the J gene TRBJ2-7; 8 bases map to TRBD2. J was trimmed by 2 bases and V by 8 bases; bases with no gene match: 12. Germline lookup yields CDR1 SGHRS and CDR2 YFSETQ. This CDR3 has 15 residues. CDR3 protein: CASKVSAGETYEQYF. Partial CDR3 DNA: TGCGCCAGTAAAGTCTCAGCGGGGGAGACCTACGAG.

The DNA read from the CDR3 is TGTGCCAGCAGCCAGGGACAGGTGGGGTACGAC. This gives the protein CASSQGQVGYD. The full CDR3 is CASSQGQVGYDYTF. The genes are TRBV7-3 and TRBJ1-2, with 8 bases fitting TRBD1. The read is 3 residues too short to cover the CDR3 end, so that end is filled in from the germline J gene. Germline V gene lookup returns CDR1 SGHTA and CDR2 FQGTGA. The CDR3 extends over 14 amino acids.

About this clone itself: With the read ending 3 residues before the CDR3 end, the germline J gene is used to fill in that end. The V call is TRBV7-2, the J call TRBJ2-3; TRBD2 agrees at 12 bases. The CDR3 length is 15 residues. Germline-derived CDR1 and CDR2 are SGHTA and FQGNSA. CDR3 bases read: TGTGCCAGCAGCATGGGACTAGCGGGCTGGGAGACG. Its protein product is CASSMGLAGWET. The full CDR3 protein is CASSMGLAGWETQYF.

In regard to this clone: The read ends 3 residues early relative to the CDR3; the germline J gene fills the gap. This sequence joins TRBV5-1 and TRBJ2-7; D remains unclear. CDR3 size: 14 residues. From germline, CDR1 is SGHRS and CDR2 YFSETQ. Trimming took off 0 bases at V and 5 bases at J, with 12 bases between the two ends. Incomplete CDR3 DNA: TGCGCCAGCAGCTTGGACCAGGTATTCCACGAG. Translating gives CASSLDQVFHE. The complete CDR3 protein is CASSLDQVFHEQYF. Combining the CDR3 with reference TRBV5-1 and TRBJ2-7 gives the whole variable domain KAGVTQTPRYLIKTRGQQVTLSCSPISGHRSVSWYQQTPGQGLQFLFEYFSETQRNKGNFPGRFSGRQFSNSRSEMNVSTLELGDSALYLCASSLDQVFHEQYFGPGTRLTVT.

Turning to this clone: From the germline J gene comes the end of the CDR3, since the read stops 3 residues before it. The V call is TRBV5-8, the J call TRBJ1-6; D is unresolved. The V and J ends lost 1 base and 7 bases respectively, with 9 bases between them. The CDR3 contains 14 residues. Germline V gives CDR1 SGHTS, CDR2 YDEGEE. The CDR3 reads CASSLYTGNSPLHF. The sequenced CDR3 bases are TGTGCCAGCAGCTTGTATACGGGGAATTCACCC.

Turning to this clone: The CDR3 extends 3 residues past the end of the read, so its final part is completed from the germline J gene. This chain links TRBV7-9 with TRBJ1-5; D ambiguous. CDR1 is SEHNR, CDR2 FQNEAQ, per germline (reference sequence). This CDR3 region has 14 residues. Between the trimmed V and J ends, which lost 2 bases and 4 bases, there was a span of 9 bases. Partial CDR3 DNA: TGTGCCAGCAGCTTATCAGGACTGAATCAGCCC. Its protein is CASSLSGLNQP. In full, the CDR3 reads CASSLSGLNQPQHF.

With respect to this clone: The read terminates 3 residues ahead of where the CDR3 ends, so the germline J gene completes it. The chain couples TRBV18 to TRBJ1-1; perhaps TRBD1 as D (5 bases). This CDR3 is 14 amino acids long. Germline V CDR1 and CDR2: KGHSH, LQKENI. The part of the CDR3 DNA that was read is TGTGCCAGCTCACCACTTCAGGACATCACAGAA. Translating it yields CASSPLQDITE. In full, the CDR3 reads CASSPLQDITEAFF. Drawing the rest from reference TRBV18 and TRBJ1-1, the complete variable domain is NAGVMQNPRHLVRRRGQEARLRCSPMKGHSHVYWYRQLPEEGLKFMVYLQKENIIDESGMPKERFSAEFPKEGPSILRIQQVVRGDSAAYFCASSPLQDITEAFFGQGTRLTVV.

About this clone itself: The read ends 3 residues early relative to the CDR3; the germline J gene fills the gap. V and J are TRBV20-1 and TRBJ1-1; D might be TRBD1 (5 bases). Trimming pared 3 bases from V and 7 bases from J, leaving 9 bases between. The germline V gene encodes CDR1 DFQATT and CDR2 SNEGSKA (reference sequence). CDR3 length: 11 residues. CDR3 DNA (partial): TGCAGTGCTAGTCGGGGGGGTGAA. As protein: CSASRGGE. Given in full, the CDR3 is CSASRGGEAFF.

Details on this clone: The CDR3 end falls 3 residues outside the read, so it is completed with the germline J gene. The genes are TRBV6-1 and TRBJ1-4; 9 bases fit TRBD1. V dropped 4 bases and J dropped 8; count of bases not matched to a gene: 8. The CDR3 covers 15 residues. Germline CDR1 is MNHNS and CDR2 is SASEGT. Here the CDR3 reads CASSAGGQGREKLFF. The sequenced part of the CDR3 DNA is TGTGCCAGCAGTGCCGGGGGACAGGGACGGGAAAAA.

As regards this clone: The read finishes 3 residues shy of the CDR3 end, and the germline J gene is used to complete it. The chain couples TRBV20-1 to TRBJ2-7; D possibly corresponds to TRBD2 (7 bases). The CDR3 has 16 amino acids. CDR1 is DFQATT, CDR2 SNEGSKA, per germline (reference sequence). The ends were cut back, 1 base at V and 0 bases at J, with 16 bases in the middle. The covered CDR3 bases are TGCAGTGCTAGAGTGGAGGGGGGGGCCCGCTCCTACGAG. It codes for CSARVEGGARSYE. The CDR3 in its entirety is CSARVEGGARSYEQYF.

Note on this clone: The read is 3 residues too short to cover the CDR3 end, so that end is filled in from the germline J gene. J is TRBJ1-1 and V is TRBV12-3 or TRBV12-4; D remains ambiguous. This CDR3 has 13 amino acids. V was trimmed by 3 bases and J by 1 base, leaving 6 bases between them. The DNA read from the CDR3 is TGTGCCAGCAGTTTGAAGGGGAACACTGAA. It yields the protein CASSLKGNTE. From start to end, the CDR3 is CASSLKGNTEAFF.

This chain's CDR3 is CASSSGEGPYTGELFF. CDR3 DNA, as far as it was read: TGTGCCAGCAGTTCCGGGGAGGGCCCTTACACCGGGGAG. The chain recombines TRBV5-4 with TRBJ2-2, with 7 bases fitting TRBD2. The read gets to within 3 residues of the CDR3 end, and the germline J gene fills in the rest. Germline assignment: CDR1 SGHNT and CDR2 YYREEE (reference sequence). The CDR3 consists of 16 residues. J gave up 3 bases and V 5 bases, and 10 bases lay outside the gene matches.

In the case of this clone: The sequenced fragment ends 3 residues before the CDR3 boundary, so the rest is inferred from the germline J gene. The chain combines TRBV19 with TRBJ2-6, with TRBD2 identical over 10 bases. Unmatched junction bases numbered 13, after V lost 6 bases and J lost 8 bases. This CDR3 is built from 17 residues. CDR1 LNHDA and CDR2 SQIVND come from the germline V gene (reference sequence). The CDR3 sequence is CASRTSGRSLGPNVLTF. CDR3 bases read: TGTGCCAGTAGGACTAGCGGGCGCTCTCTGGGGCCCAACGTC.

Concerning this clone itself: The read finishes 3 residues shy of the CDR3 end, and the germline J gene is used to complete it. The genes are TRBV5-1 and TRBJ1-2, with unresolved D. Per germline, CDR1 SGHRS and CDR2 YFSETQ. The CDR3 loop spans 14 amino acids. Trimming cost V 0 bases and J 7 bases, with 13 bases left between them. CDR3 amino acids: CASSLVVGAGGYTF. The part of the CDR3 DNA that was read is TGCGCCAGCAGCTTGGTTGTAGGCGCGGGTGGC.

Turning to this clone: The DNA ends 3 residues before the CDR3 does, and the rest of the CDR3 is filled in from the germline J gene. The chain is built from TRBV7-8 and TRBJ1-2; 12 nucleotides line up with TRBD1. Losses at the gene ends were 4 bases for V and 0 bases for J; bases not matched to a gene: 3. Germline lookup yields CDR1 SGHVS and CDR2 FQNEAQ. The CDR3 consists of 16 residues. This chain's CDR3 is CASSSGTGGPNYGYTF. The covered CDR3 bases are TGTGCCAGCAGCTCCGGGACAGGGGGCCCTAACTATGGC.

Remarks on this clone: The read halts 3 residues ahead of the CDR3 end, with the missing end drawn from the germline J gene. The chain employs TRBV6-2 or TRBV6-3 and TRBJ2-7; 11 positions match TRBD2. This CDR3 spans 15 amino acids. Germline CDR1 is MNHEY and CDR2 is SVGEGT. With 6 bases clipped from V and 0 bases from J, the junction kept 4 bases outside the gene matches. Partial CDR3 DNA: TGTGCCAGCAGGGGAGGACTAGCGGGCTCCTACGAG. It yields the protein CASRGGLAGSYE. The complete CDR3 reads CASRGGLAGSYEQYF.

With regard to this clone: The CDR3 goes on 3 residues after the read ends, and that part is filled in from the germline J gene. The chain uses TRBV18 and TRBJ1-4, with D possibly TRBD1 on 6 matching bases. The V gene lost 2 bases and the J gene lost 7 bases, with 14 bases spanning the gap. The germline CDR1 and CDR2 sequences are KGHSH and LQKENI. The CDR3 sequence is 15 residues long. CDR3 DNA (partial): TGTGCCAGCTCACCAAGGGGGGGAGGGGTTGAAAAA. Its protein is CASSPRGGGVEK. The whole CDR3 sequence reads CASSPRGGGVEKLFF.

As regards this clone: Read data end 3 residues before the CDR3 end; the end is taken from the germline J gene. The rearrangement uses TRBV10-3 and TRBJ1-5; the D is unclear. V lost 0 bases, J lost 0 bases, and 9 bases lay in between. From germline, CDR1 is ENHRY and CDR2 SYGVKD. The CDR3 is 16 residues long. The sequenced CDR3 bases are TGTGCCATCAGTGAGTCGATAGTTTCTAGCAATCAGCCC. This encodes CAISESIVSSNQP. The complete CDR3 sequence is CAISESIVSSNQPQHF.

Regarding this clone: The sequence runs out 3 residues before the end of the CDR3; the remainder is reconstructed from the germline J gene. V usage is TRBV18 and J usage is TRBJ2-7, with a tentative D call TRBD2 (6 bases). V dropped 6 bases and J dropped 5 bases, with 11 bases sitting between them. This CDR3 is built from 12 residues. Looked up from germline, CDR1 is KGHSH and CDR2 is LQKENI. The CDR3 reads CASSHGGDEQYF. The covered CDR3 bases are TGTGCCAGCTCCCACGGCGGGGACGAG.